This entry concerns a single T cell receptor beta chain. Its antigen is unknown. This entry comes from a study of cytomegalovirus exposure and HLA in healthy donors. A multiplex PCR was run with 60 Vbeta primers and 13 Jbeta primers. TCRdb's copy holds only in-frame clones and misses some; the assay was immunoSEQ multiplex PCR. The profile shows around 250,000 clones, around 81% of them singletons. Trimming removed 0 bases from V and 7 bases from J, with 12 bases in between. Germline CDR1 reads MNHEY; CDR2 reads SVGAGI. There are 15 residues in the CDR3. Study-level results: Most of the TCR beta V segments (in an earlier analysis) were productive either about 87% or about 30% of the time. A later analysis found common viral pathogens apparently linked to several of the most significant clusters. Among CMV-associated TCR beta chains, most appeared HLA-restricted in a later analysis. Immune exposure information available was restricted to CMV serostatus.

This receptor was obtained from a woman aged 55-75 years in good health and CMV-seropositive. The genes are TRBV6-5 and TRBJ1-4; tentative D call: TRBD1 (5 bases). The source material was PBMCs. This chain's CDR3 is CASSYSGGRGEKLFF. The CDR3, as DNA: TGTGCCAGCAGTTACTCCGGGGGAAGGGGTGAAAAACTGTTTTTT.